The rows below give T cell receptor beta chains drawn from one sample of a study of cytomegalovirus exposure and HLA in healthy donors. Data came from immunoSEQ multiplex PCR; TCRdb stores just in-frame clones and leaves some out. The data show about 130,000 clones, 75% to 85% seen once. The material sequenced was PBMCs. These receptors originate from a woman aged 40 to 50 in good health and CMV-seropositive. CDR3s include the opening cysteine and the closing phenylalanine or tryptophan. D genes are given only for firm matches. Where a row states a size, it is once, few, many or the class of an expanded clone; other rows omit it.

>TRBJ2-7|-|TRBD2|TRBV7-2
TGTGCCAGCAGCAAAGCATCTAGCGGGAGTTGGGGCGAGCAGTACTTC
CASSKASSGSWGEQYF
>TRBJ2-7|-|TRBD2|TRBV7-9
TGTGCCAGCAGCCCAGGCGGGGGGCGGCGCTACGAGCAGTACTTC
CASSPGGGRRYEQYF
>TRBJ2-2|-|-|TRBV20-1
TGCAGTGCTAGCGGGGCCGGGGAGCTGTTTTTT
CSASGAGELFF
>TRBJ2-7|-|-|TRBV5-1
TGCGCCAGCAGCTTGGTTGGAGGGGCGAGCTCCTACGAGCAGTACTTC
CASSLVGGASSYEQYF
>TRBJ1-1|-|-|TRBV6-8
TGTGCCAGCAGGGCAACACAGAACACTGAAGCTTTCTTT
CASRATQNTEAFF
>TRBJ1-2|few|TRBD1|TRBV6-6
TGTGCCAGCAGAGGGACAGGGGGGGGCTACACCTTC
CASRGTGGGYTF
>TRBJ1-1|-|TRBD1|TRBV7-8
TGTGCCAGCAGCTTGTACGGGACAGCCAAGAACACTGAAGCTTTCTTT
CASSLYGTAKNTEAFF
>TRBJ2-7|once|TRBD2|TRBV9
TGTGCCAGCAGCGAGGGGGTCGGACTAGCGGGGGCACAGCAGTACTTC
CASSEGVGLAGAQQYF
>TRBJ1-2|-|TRBD1|TRBV9
TGTGCCAGCAGCGTAGAGGGCAGGGGGAACTATGGCTACACCTTC
CASSVEGRGNYGYTF
>TRBJ2-1|-|-|TRBV7-3
TGTGCCAGCAGCTTCTCGGGTATGGCTGAGCAGTTCTTC
CASSFSGMAEQFF
>TRBJ1-5|once|TRBD1|TRBV7-3
TGTGCCAGCAGTCAGGGGGCAAATCAGCCCCAGCATTTT
CASSQGANQPQHF
>TRBJ2-5|-|TRBD2|TRBV7-9
TGTGCCAGCAGCCGATATGTGGCGGGGGAGCAGTACTTC
CASSRYVAGEQYF
>TRBJ2-7|-|TRBD1|TRBV10-3
TGTGCCATCAGTGATTCCCCCGCCAGACAGGGCTTGCGGTCCTACGAGCAGTACTTC
CAISDSPARQGLRSYEQYF
>TRBJ2-7|-|TRBD2|TRBV5-4
TGTGCCAGCACGCTAGCGGGGGAGTCCTACGAGCAGTACTTC
CASTLAGESYEQYF
>TRBJ1-1|-|-|TRBV10-3
TGTGCCATCCGACAAGCTGTGAACACTGAAGCTTTCTTT
CAIRQAVNTEAFF
>TRBJ1-5|few|-|TRBV7-9
TGTGCCAGCAGCTTTGACAGTAGCAATCAGCCCCAGCATTTT
CASSFDSSNQPQHF
>TRBJ2-1|-|TRBD1|TRBV9
TGTGCCAGCAGCGTAGTGGACAGGGGATACAACAATGAGCAGTTCTTC
CASSVVDRGYNNEQFF
>TRBJ2-7|-|-|TRBV5-1
TGCGCCAGCAGCCTGTTGACAGGAGCCTACGAGCAGTACTTC
CASSLLTGAYEQYF
>TRBJ1-6|-|TRBD1|TRBV28
TGTGCCAGCAGTTTTGACAGGGGGTTTTATAATTCACCCCTCCACTTT
CASSFDRGFYNSPLHF
>TRBJ2-3|-|TRBD1|TRBV10-1
TGCGCCAGCAGAGGGGACAGGGGCCGCAACACAGATACGCAGTATTTT
CASRGDRGRNTDTQYF
>TRBJ2-3|once|-|TRBV25-1
TGTGCCAGCAGTGACAGGTTACTTAGCACAGATACGCAGTATTTT
CASSDRLLSTDTQYF
>TRBJ2-3|-|-|TRBV14
TGTGCCAGCAGCCCCCGTCACGGGAGTACAGATACGCAGTATTTT
CASSPRHGSTDTQYF
>TRBJ1-4|-|-|TRBV5-4
TGTGCCAGCAGCTTGGGCGGGGGAAGTTTTGAAAAACTGTTTTTT
CASSLGGGSFEKLFF
>TRBJ1-2|-|TRBD1|TRBV5-4
TGTGCCAGCAGCCCACAGGGGACGGACTATGGCTACCCCTTC
CASSPQGTDYGYPF